The 2 T cell receptor beta chains reported below all come from one sample, sequenced in a study of T cells after yellow fever vaccination. TCRdb itself ran the 5' RACE reads through MiXCR, one entry per CDR3 protein. The sample shows over 150,000 distinct CDR3 sequences, 5.5% to 8% of them seen only once. The sample here was CD4+ T cells sorted from PBMCs, taken on the day of the first yellow fever vaccination. Receptor source: a man aged 18 to 30 who received the YFV17D yellow fever vaccine.

This clonotype was found many times. The DNA of the CDR3 is TGTGCCAGCAGCCGGTTCACATACACTGAAGCTTTCTTT. Translation: CASSRFTYTEAFF. The V and J genes are TRBV14 and TRBJ1-1, with D unresolved. CDR3 length equals 13 residues. Germline values: CDR1 SGHDN, CDR2 FVKESK. V was pared by 4 bases and J by 3 bases, with 9 bases between.

This clonotype was seen repeatedly, ten times or more. The chain couples TRBV5-1 to TRBJ2-1; TRBD2 matches at 12 bases. CDR1 is SGHRS and CDR2 is YFSETQ in the germline V gene. V lost 3 bases to trimming and J lost 7 bases; unmatched junction nucleotides: 5. The CDR3 extends over 15 amino acids. The CDR3: CASSSSGGVINEQFF. The CDR3 DNA sequence: TGCGCCAGCAGCTCTAGCGGGGGGGTTATTAATGAGCAGTTCTTC. Full variable domain (outside the CDR3, taken from reference TRBV5-1 and TRBJ2-1): KAGVTQTPRYLIKTRGQQVTLSCSPISGHRSVSWYQQTPGQGLQFLFEYFSETQRNKGNFPGRFSGRQFSNSRSEMNVSTLELGDSALYLCASSSSGGVINEQFFGPGTRLTVL.